This TCR beta chain came from a study of tissue T cells after allogeneic stem cell transplantation. Findings and limits, study-wide: In patients and mice, blood and spleen missed much of tissue repertoire.

A remark on this clone: The antigen is not known. Genes and germline come from the mouse. The CDR3 goes on 1 residue after the read ends, and that part is filled in from the germline J gene.

The protocol was immunoSEQ multiplex PCR, while the TCRdb copy is restricted to in-frame clones and leaves out a portion. The repertoire holds over a thousand clones, with roughly half as singletons. This sample's time point: mouse harvest day 14 after allogeneic transplant. Each mouse received 10^7 T-cell-depleted marrow cells plus 10^6 splenic CD5+ T cells by tail vein. The V end lost 4 bases, the J end lost 0 bases, and 7 bases lay between the germline ends. Per the germline V gene, CDR1 is MSHET and CDR2 is SYDVDS. The CDR3 totals 14 residues. This sequence joins TRBV29 and TRBJ1-5, with D perhaps matching TRBD1 (6 bases). Specimen: liver tissue. This TCR was recovered from a female BALB/c mouse given C57BL/6 T cells with graft-versus-host disease after an allogeneic hematopoietic cell transplant. CDR3 bases read: TGTGCTAGCAGTTGGGACAATAACAACCAGGCTCCGCTT. It specifies CASSWDNNNQAPL. The whole CDR3 reads CASSWDNNNQAPLF.